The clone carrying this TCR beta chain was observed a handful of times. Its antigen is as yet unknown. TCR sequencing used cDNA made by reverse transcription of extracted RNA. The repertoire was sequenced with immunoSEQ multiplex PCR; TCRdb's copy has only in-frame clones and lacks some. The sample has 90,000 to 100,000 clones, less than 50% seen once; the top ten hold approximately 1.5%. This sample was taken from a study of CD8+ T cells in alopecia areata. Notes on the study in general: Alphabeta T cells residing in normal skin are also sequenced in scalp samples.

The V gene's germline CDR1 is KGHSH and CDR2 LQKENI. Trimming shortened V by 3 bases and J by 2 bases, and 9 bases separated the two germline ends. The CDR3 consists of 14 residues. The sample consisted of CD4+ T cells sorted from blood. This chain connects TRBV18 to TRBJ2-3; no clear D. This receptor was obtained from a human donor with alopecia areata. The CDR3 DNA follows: TGTGCCAGCTCACCTCAAATCGACACAGATACGCAGTATTTT. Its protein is CASSPQIDTDTQYF.